This entry lists 15 T cell receptor beta chains sequenced from one sample in a study of cytomegalovirus exposure and HLA in healthy donors (dated by TCRdb to about 2017). Libraries were made using the immunoSEQ multiplex PCR assay. As stored in TCRdb, this immuneACCESS dataset retains in-frame rearrangements with V and J assigned. A fraction of the clones does not appear; measured against another copy, unresolved V genes explain less than half of the discrepancy, and the remainder lacks a known reason. This sample lists under 85,000 clones; about 93% were detected once. The top ten constitute around 2.1% of the sample. Sequencing was performed on PBMCs. The receptors were gathered from a woman aged 18 to 35 in good health and CMV-seronegative.

The J gene is TRBJ2-1, the V gene TRBV28; 9 positions agree with TRBD2. The CDR3 runs 15 residues. V shed 4 bases and J 5 bases; nucleotides not matched to a gene: 6. Germline CDR1 is MDHEN and CDR2 is SYDVKM. The CDR3 sequence is CASSSKGLANNEQFF. The CDR3 region has the DNA TGTGCCAGCAGTTCGAAGGGACTAGCTAACAATGAGCAGTTCTTC. Full variable domain (outside the CDR3, taken from reference TRBV28 and TRBJ2-1): DVKVTQSSRYLVKRTGEKVFLECVQDMDHENMFWYRQDPGLGLRLIYFSYDVKMKEKGDIPEGYSVSREKKERFSLILESASTNQTSMYLCASSSKGLANNEQFFGPGTRLTVL.

V is TRBV5-1 and J is TRBJ2-5, with D possibly matching TRBD2 (5 bases). Trimming cost V 0 bases and J 4 bases, with 10 bases left between them. The CDR3 loop spans 14 amino acids. Germline V gives CDR1 SGHRS, CDR2 YFSETQ. The CDR3 region is CASSLGPEGETQYF. The CDR3 DNA is TGCGCCAGCAGCTTGGGGCCCGAGGGAGAGACCCAGTACTTC.

The chain employs TRBV23-1 and TRBJ2-3, with 7 bases lining up with TRBD2. TRBV23-1 is given ORF status, its function remaining uncertain. This CDR3 is built from 15 residues. J was trimmed by 0 bases and V by 0 bases; bases with no gene match: 0. This chain's CDR3 is CASSQSSGSTDTQYF. Written as DNA, the CDR3 is TGCGCCAGCAGTCAATCTAGCGGGAGCACAGATACGCAGTATTTT.

The V gene is TRBV30, the J gene TRBJ2-7; D possibly corresponds to TRBD1 (5 bases). CDR3 length: 13 amino acids. V lost 8 bases and J 4 bases, leaving 18 bases between the germline ends. Germline-derived CDR1 and CDR2 are GTSNPN and SVGIG (reference sequence). The DNA of the CDR3 is TGTGCCGGGCTGGGGCAGCCAACTTACGAGCAGTACTTC. Translation: CAGLGQPTYEQYF. Drawing the rest from reference TRBV30 and TRBJ2-7, the complete variable domain is SQTIHQWPATLVQPVGSPLSLECTVEGTSNPNLYWYRQAAGRGLQLLFYSVGIGQISSEVPQNLSASRPQDRQFILSSKKLLLSDSGFYLCAGLGQPTYEQYFGPGTRLTVT.

The CDR3 coding sequence is TGTGCCAGCAGGTCGGACAGGGGGCGCGGCACCGGGGAGCTGTTTTTT. This gives the protein CASRSDRGRGTGELFF. The rearrangement links TRBV2 to TRBJ2-2, with TRBD1 identical over 11 bases. With V trimmed by 6 bases and J by 4 bases, 7 bases remained unmatched. The CDR3 has 16 residues. Germline V CDR1 and CDR2: SNHLY, FYNNEI.

The rearrangement uses TRBV30 and TRBJ2-5; 9 bases agree with TRBD1. From germline, CDR1 is GTSNPN and CDR2 SVGIG (reference sequence). The J segment lost 1 base and the V segment lost 2 bases, leaving 14 bases of the junction unmatched. CDR3 length: 18 amino acids. The CDR3 loop is CAWSPLPGQGMAQETQYF. The CDR3 nucleotides are TGTGCCTGGAGTCCGCTCCCGGGACAGGGAATGGCCCAAGAGACCCAGTACTTC.

The chain links TRBV6-5 to TRBJ2-7, with D tentatively TRBD1 (5 bases). This CDR3 contains 12 residues. V was clipped by 8 bases and J by 3 bases, with 11 bases between them. The germline gives CDR1 MNHEY, CDR2 SVGAGI. The CDR3 nucleotides read TGTGCCAGCGGTCTGGGGCACTACGAGCAGTACTTC. Its protein is CASGLGHYEQYF.

This clone was recorded only once. V gene TRBV6-5 combines with J gene TRBJ1-1; TRBD1 matches 8 bases. V lost 10 bases, J lost 2 bases, and 6 bases stayed unmatched. The CDR3 has 13 residues. Germline V gene lookup returns CDR1 MNHEY and CDR2 SVGAGI. CDR3 sequence reads: CATYRGSNTEAFF. The CDR3 DNA is TGTGCCACTTACAGGGGGTCAAACACTGAAGCTTTCTTT.

This chain connects TRBV28 to TRBJ1-4; 9 positions agree with TRBD1. V shed 5 bases, J shed 0 bases, and the junction held 10 bases outside the gene matches. There are 18 residues in the CDR3. The germline gives CDR1 MDHEN, CDR2 SYDVKM. The chain's CDR3 is CASSAGTGKVATNEKLFF. The CDR3 DNA is TGTGCCAGCAGTGCCGGGACAGGGAAAGTTGCAACTAATGAAAAACTGTTTTTT.

V and J are TRBV7-8 and TRBJ2-6, with D possibly TRBD2 on 6 matching bases. The V gene lost 5 bases and the J gene lost 0 bases, with 11 bases spanning the gap. Per germline, CDR1 SGHVS and CDR2 FQNEAQ. CDR3 length: 16 amino acids. CDR3 protein: CASSPRAGSGANVLTF. Written as DNA, the CDR3 is TGTGCCAGCAGCCCGAGAGCGGGCTCTGGGGCCAACGTCCTGACTTTC.

The chain has TRBV14 and TRBJ2-1; D call uncertain. CDR3 length: 14 residues. Between the trimmed V and J ends, which lost 0 bases and 4 bases, there was a span of 7 bases. Per the germline V gene, CDR1 is SGHDN and CDR2 is FVKESK. DNA for the CDR3: TGTGCCAGCAGCCAAGATGTGGAGTACAATGAGCAGTTCTTC. Protein: CASSQDVEYNEQFF.

This sequence joins TRBV6-5 and TRBJ2-2; 9 nucleotides line up with TRBD2. This CDR3 is 16 amino acids long. Germline lookup yields CDR1 MNHEY and CDR2 SVGAGI. V lost 1 base to trimming and J lost 7 bases; unmatched junction nucleotides: 7. In nucleotides, the CDR3 is TGTGCCAGCAGTTACTATAGGACTAGCGATGGCGGGGAGCTGTTTTTT. Translating gives CASSYYRTSDGGELFF.

The CDR3 protein is CASSDFGATNTEAFF. The CDR3 bases are TGTGCCAGCAGTGACTTTGGGGCGACGAACACTGAAGCTTTCTTT. The chain uses TRBV6-1 and TRBJ1-1; D is perhaps TRBD1 (5 bases). The CDR3 contains 15 residues. Germline CDR1 MNHNS, CDR2 SASEGT. Trimming cost V 3 bases and J 1 base, with 12 bases left between them.

The chain joins TRBV5-1 to TRBJ1-4, with 10 positions matching TRBD1. Trimming at V came to 4 bases and at J to 8 bases, leaving 8 bases not matched to a gene. This CDR3 region has 15 residues. Germline V CDR1 and CDR2: SGHRS, YFSETQ. CDR3 sequence reads: CASSATGGGEEKLFF. CDR3 nucleotides: TGCGCCAGCAGCGCGACAGGGGGCGGAGAGGAAAAACTGTTTTTT.

The rearrangement joins TRBV6-1 to TRBJ2-7, with 7 bases lining up with TRBD1. The CDR3 consists of 14 residues. The ends lost 10 bases at V and 3 bases at J; junction bases unmatched: 12. Germline V gives CDR1 MNHNS, CDR2 SASEGT. DNA of the CDR3: TGTGCCACCAATCCCGGGACAGCAGACTACGAGCAGTACTTC. Translating it yields CATNPGTADYEQYF.